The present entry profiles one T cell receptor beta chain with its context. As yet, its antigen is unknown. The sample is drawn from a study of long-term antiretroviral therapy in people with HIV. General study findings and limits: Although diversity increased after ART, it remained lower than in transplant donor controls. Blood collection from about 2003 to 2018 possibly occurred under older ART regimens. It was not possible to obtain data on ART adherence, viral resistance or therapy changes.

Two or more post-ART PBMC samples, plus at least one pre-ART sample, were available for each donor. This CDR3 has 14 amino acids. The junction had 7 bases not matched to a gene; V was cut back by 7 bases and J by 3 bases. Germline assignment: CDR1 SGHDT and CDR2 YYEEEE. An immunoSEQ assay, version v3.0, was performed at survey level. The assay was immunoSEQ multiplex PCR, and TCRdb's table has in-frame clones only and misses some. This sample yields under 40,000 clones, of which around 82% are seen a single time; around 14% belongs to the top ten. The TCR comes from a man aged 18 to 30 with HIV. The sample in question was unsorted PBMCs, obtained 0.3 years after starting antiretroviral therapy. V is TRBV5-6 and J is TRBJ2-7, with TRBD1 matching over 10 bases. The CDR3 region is CASDSGTGVYEQYF. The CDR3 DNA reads TGTGCCAGCGATTCCGGGACAGGGGTCTACGAGCAGTACTTC.